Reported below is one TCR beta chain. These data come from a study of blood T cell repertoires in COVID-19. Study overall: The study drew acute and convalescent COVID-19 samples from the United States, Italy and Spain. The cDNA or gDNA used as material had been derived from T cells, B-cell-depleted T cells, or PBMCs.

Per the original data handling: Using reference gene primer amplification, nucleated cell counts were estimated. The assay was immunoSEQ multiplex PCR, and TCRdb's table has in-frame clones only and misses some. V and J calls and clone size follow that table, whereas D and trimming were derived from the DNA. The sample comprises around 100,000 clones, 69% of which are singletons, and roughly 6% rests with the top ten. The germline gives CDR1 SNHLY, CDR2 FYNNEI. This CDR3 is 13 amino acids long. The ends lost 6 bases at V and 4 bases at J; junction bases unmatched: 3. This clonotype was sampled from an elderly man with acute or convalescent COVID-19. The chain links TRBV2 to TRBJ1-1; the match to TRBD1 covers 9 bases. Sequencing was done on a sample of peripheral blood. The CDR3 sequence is CASRGTGFTEAFF. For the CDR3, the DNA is TGTGCCAGCAGGGGGACAGGGTTCACTGAAGCTTTCTTT.